This section outlines one T cell receptor beta chain sequence together with its context. This sample was included in a study of technical replicates of blood from a few donors. Profiling relied on immunoSEQ multiplex PCR, and the TCRdb table lists in-frame clones only, not all of them. This sample carries approximately 50,000 clones, less than 95% of them seen once, and the ten largest clones take approximately 0.22%. The CDR3 spans 11 residues. V lost 10 bases and J 2 bases, leaving 6 bases between the germline ends. Germline values: CDR1 SEHNR, CDR2 FQNEAQ (reference sequence). The chain uses TRBV7-9 and TRBJ2-1; D is perhaps TRBD2 (5 bases). Sequences were obtained from T cells isolated from PBMCs. This receptor was obtained from a human donor in good health. The CDR3 loop reads CATGAYNEQFF. CDR3 DNA: TGTGCCACCGGGGCCTACAATGAGCAGTTCTTC.